Shown below are 25 T cell receptor beta chains from a single sample sequenced in a study of T cells in localized non-small cell lung cancer. TCRdb's copy holds only in-frame clones and misses some; the assay was immunoSEQ multiplex PCR. This table holds tens of thousands of clones, roughly 88% found once. The material was peripheral blood, obtained before any cancer treatment. The receptors derive from a woman aged 35 to 70 with stage I lung adenocarcinoma.

The gene calls are TRBV28 and TRBJ2-7; TRBD1 might be the D (6 bases). The germline V gene encodes CDR1 MDHEN and CDR2 SYDVKM. This CDR3 is 12 amino acids long. Trimming took off 6 bases at V and 4 bases at J, with 10 bases between the two ends. The CDR3 sequence: CASRSDRYEQYF. The CDR3 region has the DNA TGTGCCAGCAGATCAGACAGGTACGAGCAGTACTTC.

This chain connects TRBV7-9 to TRBJ2-2; 9 positions match TRBD1. After removal of 5 bases from V and 6 bases from J, the junction contained 7 bases not matched to a gene. Germline values: CDR1 SEHNR, CDR2 FQNEAQ (reference sequence). The CDR3 spans 15 residues. The chain's CDR3 is CASSATGGAAGELFF. Here the CDR3 DNA reads TGTGCCAGCAGCGCAACAGGGGGCGCAGCCGGGGAGCTGTTTTTT.

This clone was counted a single time. The chain has TRBV7-6 and TRBJ2-1; 10 bases match TRBD2. There are 15 residues in the CDR3. Germline V CDR1 and CDR2: SGHVS, FNYEAQ. V lost 5 bases, J lost 11 bases, and 12 bases stayed unmatched. The CDR3 loop is CASSLEATSGEQQFF. CDR3 in DNA: TGTGCCAGCAGCCTAGAGGCCACTAGCGGGGAACAGCAGTTCTTC.

The V and J genes are TRBV4-3 and TRBJ2-1, with 13 bases fitting TRBD2. Germline assignment: CDR1 LGHNA and CDR2 YSLEER. The CDR3 has 17 residues. V lost 1 base, J lost 3 bases, and 3 bases stayed unmatched. CDR3 residues: CASSQVRTSGSYNEQFF. The CDR3, as DNA: TGCGCCAGCAGCCAAGTAAGGACTAGCGGGAGCTACAATGAGCAGTTCTTC.

This rearrangement joins TRBV7-2 to TRBJ1-4; TRBD1 matches at 7 bases. V lost 5 bases, J lost 0 bases, and 15 bases stayed unmatched. This CDR3 has 19 residues. The germline V gene encodes CDR1 SGHTA and CDR2 FQGNSA. CDR3 residues: CASSARTGVTHTTNEKLFF. Here the CDR3 DNA reads TGTGCCAGCAGCGCGCGGACAGGTGTCACCCACACAACTAATGAAAAACTGTTTTTT.

The rearrangement links TRBV11-3 to TRBJ2-1; 10 bases are a match to TRBD2. The CDR3 has 17 residues. CDR1 and CDR2 (germline): SGHNT, YENEEA. The V segment lost 0 bases and the J segment 4 bases; nucleotides outside the gene matches: 6. The CDR3 nucleotides read TGTGCCAGCAGCTTAGATTGGGGTAGCGGGGGGTACAATGAGCAGTTCTTC. Residues: CASSLDWGSGGYNEQFF. Based on the CDR3 plus reference TRBV11-3 and TRBJ2-1, the full variable domain is EAGVVQSPRYKIIEKKQPVAFWCNPISGHNTLYWYLQNLGQGPELLIRYENEEAVDDSQLPKDRFSAERLKGVDSTLKIQPAELGDSAVYLCASSLDWGSGGYNEQFFGPGTRLTVL.

The chain carries TRBV5-6 and TRBJ1-1; D is undetermined. The CDR3 contains 12 residues. CDR1 SGHDT and CDR2 YYEEEE come from the germline V gene. The V end was cut by 0 bases, the J end by 11 bases, with 11 bases between. As DNA, the CDR3 is TGTGCCAGCAGCTTGGTTGGCCTGGGGGCTTTCTTT. Translated, it gives CASSLVGLGAFF.

The chain recombines TRBV4-3 with TRBJ1-2; 10 bases are a match to TRBD1. Germline CDR1 reads LGHNA; CDR2 reads YSLEER. The CDR3 totals 13 residues. After removal of 4 bases from V and 7 bases from J, the junction contained 3 bases not matched to a gene. The CDR3 sequence: CASSRGTGAGYTF. The CDR3 nucleotides are TGCGCCAGCAGCCGAGGGACAGGGGCTGGCTACACCTTC.

This chain connects TRBV7-3 to TRBJ1-2; D gene ambiguous. The CDR3 consists of 13 residues. The germline V gene encodes CDR1 SGHTA and CDR2 FQGTGA. Trimming cost V 4 bases and J 2 bases, with 8 bases left between them. CDR3 region: CASSSTANYGYTF. The CDR3 coding sequence is TGTGCCAGCAGCTCCACAGCGAACTATGGCTACACCTTC.

The genes are TRBV27 and TRBJ2-2; maybe TRBD2 (6 bases). The CDR3 consists of 16 residues. V was pared by 7 bases and J by 1 base, with 16 bases between. Germline V gene sequence: CDR1 MNHEY, CDR2 SMNVEV (reference sequence). The CDR3 sequence: CASTLRRRGNTGELFF. The CDR3 DNA follows: TGTGCCAGCACCTTACGGCGGAGGGGGAACACCGGGGAGCTGTTTTTT.

The chain recombines TRBV13 with TRBJ1-1; D gene unclear. The CDR3 runs to 14 residues. The ends were cut back, 4 bases at V and 1 base at J, with 10 bases in the middle. The V gene's germline CDR1 is PRHDT and CDR2 FYEKMQ (reference sequence). CDR3 loop: CASSSSAGNTEAFF. The CDR3 nucleotides are TGTGCCAGCAGCTCGTCGGCCGGGAACACTGAAGCTTTCTTT.

The J gene is TRBJ2-2, the V gene TRBV29-1; maybe TRBD1 (6 bases). CDR1 and CDR2 from the germline V gene are SQVTM and ANQGSEA. V was shortened by 2 bases and J by 1 base, with 17 bases between the two germline ends. The CDR3 contains 17 residues. Written as DNA, the CDR3 is TGCAGCGTTGAATCCCACACAGGGAGCAAGAACACCGGGGAGCTGTTTTTT. It specifies CSVESHTGSKNTGELFF.

The rearrangement uses TRBV5-1 and TRBJ1-2, with 7 positions matching TRBD1. Germline V gene data show CDR1 as SGHRS and CDR2 as YFSETQ. V lost 4 bases, J lost 4 bases, and 4 bases stayed unmatched. The CDR3 contains 13 residues. CDR3 nucleotides: TGCGCCAGCAGCCCGGGACAGACCTATGGCTACACCTTC. Translating it yields CASSPGQTYGYTF.

The J gene is TRBJ2-2, the V gene TRBV5-4; TRBD1 or TRBD2 may be the D gene (6 bases each). Between the trimmed V and J ends, which lost 2 bases and 6 bases, there was a span of 17 bases. CDR1 and CDR2 (germline): SGHNT, YYREEE (reference sequence). The CDR3 extends over 16 amino acids. Written as DNA, the CDR3 is TGTGCCAGCAGCTTTAGCGGCATGGGGGCCCCCGGGGAGCTGTTTTTT. As protein: CASSFSGMGAPGELFF.

V gene TRBV5-1 combines with J gene TRBJ1-1, with D uncertain. Germline V gene data show CDR1 as SGHRS and CDR2 as YFSETQ. The CDR3 consists of 13 residues. Trimming removed 2 bases from V and 3 bases from J, with 8 bases in between. The CDR3 DNA is TGCGCCAGCAGCTTCCAGGAGTACACTGAAGCTTTCTTT. Encoded protein: CASSFQEYTEAFF.

The rearrangement uses TRBV5-1 and TRBJ1-3; the D gene is possibly TRBD1 (6 bases). V lost 2 bases and J lost 4, with 10 bases in between. The CDR3 contains 14 residues. Germline CDR1 is SGHRS and CDR2 is YFSETQ. The DNA of the CDR3 is TGCGCCAGCAGCTTCAGGGGCGAGGGAAACACCATATATTTT. Protein: CASSFRGEGNTIYF. The entire variable domain, with the rest obtained from reference TRBV5-1 and TRBJ1-3, is as follows: KAGVTQTPRYLIKTRGQQVTLSCSPISGHRSVSWYQQTPGQGLQFLFEYFSETQRNKGNFPGRFSGRQFSNSRSEMNVSTLELGDSALYLCASSFRGEGNTIYFGEGSWLTVV.

The rearrangement links TRBV6-6 to TRBJ2-1, with 9 bases fitting TRBD1. The J segment lost 6 bases and the V segment lost 5 bases, leaving 5 bases of the junction unmatched. Germline CDR1 and CDR2: MNHNY and SVGAGI (reference sequence). There are 14 residues in the CDR3. CDR3: CASSTPQGANEQFF. Here the CDR3 DNA reads TGTGCCAGCAGTACTCCACAGGGGGCCAATGAGCAGTTCTTC.

This chain uses TRBV15 with TRBJ2-5; D not certain. The J call is doubtful: the DNA matches TRBJ2-7 better. This CDR3 comprises 13 residues. Germline lookup yields CDR1 LNHNV and CDR2 YYDKDF (reference sequence). CDR3 bases: TGTGCCACCAGCGTCGGACGAATCTACGAGCAGTACTTC. Translation: CATSVGRIYEQYF.

The V gene is TRBV27, the J gene TRBJ1-5, with D hard to call. The germline CDR1 and CDR2 sequences are MNHEY and SMNVEV (reference sequence). There are 14 residues in the CDR3. The germline V and J ends were trimmed by 1 base and 2 bases, with 6 bases remaining between them. The CDR3 sequence is CASSLWGGNQPQHF. Here the CDR3 DNA reads TGTGCCAGCAGTTTATGGGGAGGCAATCAGCCCCAGCATTTT.

The chain has TRBV19 and TRBJ2-7, with 8 bases fitting TRBD1. V shed 5 bases and J 1 base; nucleotides not matched to a gene: 7. Germline V gene lookup returns CDR1 LNHDA and CDR2 SQIVND (reference sequence). The CDR3 sequence is 15 residues long. This chain's CDR3 is CASSSMTGASYEQYF. The DNA for the CDR3 is TGTGCCAGTAGTTCAATGACAGGGGCGTCCTACGAGCAGTACTTC.

The chain recombines TRBV28 with TRBJ2-7; D remains ambiguous. This CDR3 region has 14 residues. Germline values: CDR1 MDHEN, CDR2 SYDVKM. V was trimmed by 2 bases and J by 0 bases, leaving 8 bases between them. CDR3 in amino acids: CASSLDAISYEQYF. For the CDR3, the DNA is TGTGCCAGCAGTTTAGACGCAATCTCCTACGAGCAGTACTTC.

The chain couples TRBV6-6 to TRBJ2-5; D is unresolved. V lost 1 base, J lost 0 bases, and 6 bases lay in between. CDR1 MNHNY and CDR2 SVGAGI come from the germline V gene (reference sequence). CDR3 length: 14 amino acids. The CDR3 spells CASSYFGYQETQYF. In DNA, the CDR3 is TGTGCCAGCAGTTACTTCGGCTACCAAGAGACCCAGTACTTC.

This chain connects TRBV7-6 to TRBJ2-2; D ambiguous. The CDR3 is 13 residues long. V was shortened by 5 bases and J by 4 bases, with 8 bases between the two germline ends. In germline, CDR1 is SGHVS, CDR2 FNYEAQ. The CDR3 nucleotides read TGTGCCAGCAGCCCCTCAGGCACCGGGGAGCTGTTTTTT. Amino acids: CASSPSGTGELFF.

This clone was counted a single time. The sample contains more than one DNA sequence encoding this CDR3. The V and J genes are TRBV13 and TRBJ1-3, with D unresolved. This CDR3 comprises 15 residues. Germline V lookup: CDR1 PRHDT, CDR2 FYEKMQ (reference sequence). V was trimmed by 1 base and J by 2 bases, leaving 9 bases between them. The CDR3 region has the DNA TGTGCCAGCAGCTTAGAAAGAGGAGCTGGAAACACCATATATTTT. Translated, it gives CASSLERGAGNTIYF.

This clone was seen a few times. This chain joins TRBV18 and TRBJ2-7; 7 bases match TRBD1. Losses at the gene ends were 5 bases for V and 4 bases for J; bases not matched to a gene: 5. The CDR3 extends over 13 amino acids. Germline V gene lookup returns CDR1 KGHSH and CDR2 LQKENI. The CDR3 protein is CASSSGQPYEQYF. For the CDR3, the DNA is TGTGCCAGCTCATCGGGACAGCCTTACGAGCAGTACTTC.